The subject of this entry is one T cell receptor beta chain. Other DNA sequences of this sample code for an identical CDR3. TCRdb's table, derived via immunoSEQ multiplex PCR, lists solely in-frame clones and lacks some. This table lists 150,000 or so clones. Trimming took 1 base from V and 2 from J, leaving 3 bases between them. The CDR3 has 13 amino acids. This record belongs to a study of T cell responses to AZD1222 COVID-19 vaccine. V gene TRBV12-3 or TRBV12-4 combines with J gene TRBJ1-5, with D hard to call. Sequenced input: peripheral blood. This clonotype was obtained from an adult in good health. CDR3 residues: CASSLVGNQPQHF. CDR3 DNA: TGTGCCAGCAGTTTAGTAGGCAATCAGCCCCAGCATTTT.